This T cell receptor beta chain came from a study of regulatory T cells in long-lasting Graves disease. In building TCR beta libraries, iRepertoire HTBI primers were used together with Arm-PCR of CDR3 regions. Using its own MiXCR run on the multiplex PCR reads, TCRdb lists one record per CDR3 protein. This sample carries roughly 700,000 distinct CDR3 sequences, about 32% of them seen once, and the ten largest clones take about two fifths. V gave up 5 bases and J gave up 0 bases, with 13 bases separating them. This CDR3 has 15 amino acids. Time point here: persistent/refractory GD, antithyroid drugs over 5 years with positive TRAb. The TCR library was made from RNA that had been extracted from PBMCs in TRIzol.

Sequencing used peripheral blood mononuclear cells (PBMCs), obtained when the disease was refractory, from a patient treated with antithyroid drugs. This receptor was taken from a female donor with Graves disease. V and J are TRBV12-3 or TRBV12-4 and TRBJ1-1, with D maybe TRBD1 (5 bases). CDR3 nucleotide sequence: TGTGCCAGCAGTCCGCTTGGAGGGGTGAACACTGAAGCTTTCTTT. This codes for CASSPLGGVNTEAFF.